The source of this T cell receptor beta chain is a study of T cell responses to AZD1222 COVID-19 vaccine. Study observations and caveats: Regions left unmutated in variants are reportedly the target of nearly half of spike-specific TCRs. AZD1222 recipients seropositive at baseline numbered only five to seven.

V lost 4 bases and J lost 4; bases outside the gene matches: 5. The CDR3 has 15 amino acids. Germline CDR1 reads SGHNT; CDR2 reads YYREEE (reference sequence). TCRdb keeps only in-frame clones here, not all; method: immunoSEQ multiplex PCR. Of 95,000 to 110,000 clones in the sample, 90% are singletons; the top ten hold roughly 5%. To note about this clone: The antigen remains undetermined.

The V and J genes are TRBV5-4 and TRBJ2-1, with 10 nucleotides matching TRBD2. Here the sequenced sample was peripheral blood, taken on day 0 of AZD1222 vaccination. This TCR was recovered from an adult in good health. The chain's CDR3 is CASSQTSGSYNEQFF. In DNA form, the CDR3 reads TGTGCCAGCAGCCAGACTAGCGGGTCGTACAATGAGCAGTTCTTC.